This TCR beta chain stems from a study of T cell responses to AZD1222 COVID-19 vaccine. Whole-study results and caveats: Recipients of AZD1222 seropositive at baseline numbered only 5 to 7.

With respect to this clone: Its specificity is not known.

The germline V gene has CDR1 MNHEY and CDR2 SVGAGI. There are 14 residues in the CDR3. The V gene end was trimmed by 7 bases and the J gene end by 3 bases; junction bases not matched to a gene: 6. Some clones are missing from TCRdb's copy, which holds only in-frame ones; the method was immunoSEQ multiplex PCR. Here the sample spans approximately 140,000 clones, about 92% being singletons. The rearrangement joins TRBV6-5 to TRBJ1-3; 7 positions agree with TRBD1. This clonotype was sampled from an adult in good health. Here the sequenced sample was peripheral blood, taken on day 0 of AZD1222 vaccination. The CDR3 reads CASKLTGFGNTIYF. CDR3 nucleotide sequence: TGTGCCAGCAAACTGACAGGGTTTGGAAACACCATATATTTT.